This T cell receptor (beta chain) was found in a study of technical replicates of blood from a handful of donors. CDR1 and CDR2 from the germline V gene are MDHEN and SYDVKM. The V and J ends lost 5 bases and 3 bases respectively, with 11 bases between them. The CDR3 sequence is 13 residues long. Clones were read by immunoSEQ multiplex PCR, and TCRdb kept only the in-frame ones, dropping some. The sample includes about 90,000 clones, around 90% of them seen just once. Sequenced input: T cells isolated from PBMCs. The chain uses TRBV28 and TRBJ2-7; perhaps TRBD2 as D (5 bases). The TCR originated in a human donor in good health. CDR3: CASSPGFRYEQYF. For the CDR3, the DNA is TGTGCCAGCAGTCCGGGGTTCCGCTACGAGCAGTACTTC.